This TCR beta chain comes out of a study of shared clonotypes between healthy human individuals. The donors were adults (healthy and HIV-negative) with no recent acute infections or vaccinations. The donors were all Caucasian adults (living in Nashville, Tennessee). V lost 0 bases to trimming and J lost 0 bases, with 9 bases between them. In germline, CDR1 is SGHRS, CDR2 YFSETQ. The CDR3 consists of 15 residues. The unsorted PBMC replicate PCRs were performed with about 290 ng DNA, around 29,000 T cell genomes. The protocol was immunoSEQ multiplex PCR, while the TCRdb copy is restricted to in-frame clones and leaves out a portion. The sample has about 560,000 clones, around 78% seen once; the top ten hold around 11%.

This clonotype originated in a woman in her thirties or forties in good health. Some clones in this sample may be carry-over from other donors' samples. The sample comprised PBMCs. The chain has TRBV5-1 and TRBJ1-2; D not resolved. CDR3 sequence (DNA): TGCGCCAGCAGCTTGGATGGCAGTTCTAACTATGGCTACACCTTC. This gives the protein CASSLDGSSNYGYTF.